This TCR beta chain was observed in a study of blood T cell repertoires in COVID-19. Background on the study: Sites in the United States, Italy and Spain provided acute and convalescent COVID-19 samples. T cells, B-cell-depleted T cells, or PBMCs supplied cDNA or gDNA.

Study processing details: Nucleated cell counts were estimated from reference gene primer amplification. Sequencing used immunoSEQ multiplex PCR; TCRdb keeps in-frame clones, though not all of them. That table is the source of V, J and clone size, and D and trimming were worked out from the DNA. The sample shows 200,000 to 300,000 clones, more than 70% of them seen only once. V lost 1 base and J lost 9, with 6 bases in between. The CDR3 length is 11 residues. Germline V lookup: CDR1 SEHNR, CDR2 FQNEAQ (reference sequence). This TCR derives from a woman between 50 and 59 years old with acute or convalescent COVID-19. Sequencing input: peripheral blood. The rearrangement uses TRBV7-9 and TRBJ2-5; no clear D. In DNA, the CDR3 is TGTGCCAGCAGCTTAGTATTATCCCAGTACTTC. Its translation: CASSLVLSQYF.